The text below deals with one TCR beta chain. Its antigen is currently unknown. The protocol was immunoSEQ multiplex PCR, while the TCRdb copy is restricted to in-frame clones and leaves out a portion. This sample has about 62,000 clones; approximately 90% occur once, and the top ten carry 13%. The data stem from a study of lymphopenia after photon versus proton radiotherapy. CDR1 and CDR2 (germline): KGHSH, LQKENI. The CDR3 sequence is 13 residues long. Trimming took 6 bases from V and 2 from J, leaving 11 bases between them. Overall study findings and caveats: Proton therapy kept repertoires fairly stable, unlike photons, which gained effector/memory cells.

The chain joins TRBV18 to TRBJ2-7; D is possibly TRBD1 (6 bases). The source is a man older than 75 with esophageal cancer. Sequenced material: peripheral blood, taken from a patient treated with proton-based radiotherapy. The CDR3 coding sequence is TGTGCCAGCTCGGGGGACATAGCCTACGAGCAGTACTTC. Its protein is CASSGDIAYEQYF.